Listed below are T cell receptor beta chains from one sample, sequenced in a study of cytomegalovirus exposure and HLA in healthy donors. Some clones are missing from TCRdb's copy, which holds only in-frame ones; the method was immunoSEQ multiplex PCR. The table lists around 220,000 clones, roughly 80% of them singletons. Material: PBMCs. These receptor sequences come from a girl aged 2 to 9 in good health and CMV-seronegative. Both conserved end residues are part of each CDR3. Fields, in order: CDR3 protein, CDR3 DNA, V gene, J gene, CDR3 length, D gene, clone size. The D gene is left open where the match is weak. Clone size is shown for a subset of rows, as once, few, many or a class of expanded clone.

CDR3 protein: CASSSTDGTQYF
CDR3 DNA: TGTGCCAGCAGTTCGACTGACGGGACCCAGTACTTC
V gene: TRBV27
J gene: TRBJ2-5
CDR3 length: 12
D gene: NA
clone size: NA

CDR3 protein: CASSSSRDMNTEAFF
CDR3 DNA: TGTGCCAGCAGCTCTTCGAGAGACATGAACACTGAAGCTTTCTTT
V gene: TRBV7-9
J gene: TRBJ1-1
CDR3 length: 15
D gene: NA
clone size: NA

CDR3 protein: CSVDPGVAGAEQYF
CDR3 DNA: TGCAGCGTTGACCCGGGGGTAGCGGGAGCCGAGCAGTACTTC
V gene: TRBV29-1
J gene: TRBJ2-7
CDR3 length: 14
D gene: TRBD2
clone size: NA

CDR3 protein: CASKQGGAGEQFF
CDR3 DNA: TGTGCCAGCAAACAGGGGGGGGCCGGTGAGCAGTTCTTC
V gene: TRBV5-4
J gene: TRBJ2-1
CDR3 length: 13
D gene: NA
clone size: NA

CDR3 protein: CASSYRGRNTEAFF
CDR3 DNA: TGTGCCAGCAGTTACAGGGGCCGCAACACTGAAGCTTTCTTT
V gene: TRBV6-5
J gene: TRBJ1-1
CDR3 length: 14
D gene: NA
clone size: few

CDR3 protein: CASSAPGWGQDSYEQYF
CDR3 DNA: TGTGCCAGCTCAGCCCCTGGGTGGGGCCAGGACTCCTACGAGCAGTACTTC
V gene: TRBV18
J gene: TRBJ2-7
CDR3 length: 17
D gene: NA
clone size: NA

CDR3 protein: CASSYSAGAKNTEAFF
CDR3 DNA: TGTGCCAGCAGTTACTCCGCAGGGGCGAAGAACACTGAAGCTTTCTTT
V gene: TRBV6-5
J gene: TRBJ1-1
CDR3 length: 16
D gene: NA
clone size: NA

CDR3 protein: CASSYRPGQGQTEAFF
CDR3 DNA: TGTGCCAGCAGCTACCGTCCGGGACAGGGCCAAACTGAAGCTTTCTTT
V gene: TRBV11-1
J gene: TRBJ1-1
CDR3 length: 16
D gene: TRBD1
clone size: NA

CDR3 protein: CASKATGGVYGYTF
CDR3 DNA: TGTGCCAGCAAAGCGACAGGGGGCGTTTATGGCTACACCTTC
V gene: TRBV2
J gene: TRBJ1-2
CDR3 length: 14
D gene: TRBD1
clone size: NA

CDR3 protein: CASSYSRQGYEQYF
CDR3 DNA: TGTGCCAGCAGTTACTCGCGACAGGGCTACGAGCAGTACTTC
V gene: TRBV6-5
J gene: TRBJ2-7
CDR3 length: 14
D gene: TRBD1
clone size: NA

CDR3 protein: CATSRDLVGGLEQYF
CDR3 DNA: TGTGCCACCAGCAGAGATCTAGTCGGGGGGCTTGAGCAGTACTTC
V gene: TRBV15
J gene: TRBJ2-7
CDR3 length: 15
D gene: NA
clone size: once

CDR3 protein: CATRSTTGNTEAFF
CDR3 DNA: TGTGCCACCCGTTCGACAACAGGCAACACTGAAGCTTTCTTT
V gene: TRBV10-3
J gene: TRBJ1-1
CDR3 length: 14
D gene: NA
clone size: NA

CDR3 protein: CASSYGLAAKTQYF
CDR3 DNA: TGTGCCAGCAGTTACGGGCTAGCGGCCAAGACCCAGTACTTC
V gene: TRBV6-5
J gene: TRBJ2-5
CDR3 length: 14
D gene: TRBD2
clone size: NA

CDR3 protein: CASSSGTSGYNEQFF
CDR3 DNA: TGTGCCAGCAGCTCCGGGACTAGCGGATACAATGAGCAGTTCTTC
V gene: TRBV7-9
J gene: TRBJ2-1
CDR3 length: 15
D gene: TRBD2
clone size: NA

CDR3 protein: CASSLQGANGYTF
CDR3 DNA: TGTGCCAGCAGCCTCCAGGGGGCTAATGGCTACACCTTC
V gene: TRBV7-6
J gene: TRBJ1-2
CDR3 length: 13
D gene: TRBD1
clone size: NA

CDR3 protein: CASSQEGSASSYEQYF
CDR3 DNA: TGTGCCAGCAGCCAAGAGGGGAGCGCGTCCTCCTACGAGCAGTACTTC
V gene: TRBV4-2
J gene: TRBJ2-7
CDR3 length: 16
D gene: NA
clone size: NA

CDR3 protein: CATSRVPTGGPNTQYF
CDR3 DNA: TGTGCCACCAGCAGAGTCCCGACAGGGGGCCCAAATACGCAGTATTTT
V gene: TRBV15
J gene: TRBJ2-3
CDR3 length: 16
D gene: TRBD1
clone size: NA

CDR3 protein: CASSIAGGGVETQYF
CDR3 DNA: TGTGCCAGTAGTATAGCAGGCGGGGGGGTGGAGACCCAGTACTTC
V gene: TRBV19
J gene: TRBJ2-5
CDR3 length: 15
D gene: TRBD2
clone size: NA

CDR3 protein: CASSDPGQDFGELFF
CDR3 DNA: TGTGCCAGCTCGGATCCGGGACAGGACTTCGGGGAGCTGTTTTTT
V gene: TRBV18
J gene: TRBJ2-2
CDR3 length: 15
D gene: TRBD1
clone size: NA

CDR3 protein: CASSADRGGYTF
CDR3 DNA: TGTGCCAGCAGTGCGGACAGGGGTGGCTACACCTTC
V gene: TRBV6-1
J gene: TRBJ1-2
CDR3 length: 12
D gene: TRBD1
clone size: NA

CDR3 protein: CASRRGRAYEQYF
CDR3 DNA: TGTGCCAGCAGGCGTGGGAGGGCCTACGAGCAGTACTTC
V gene: TRBV6-5
J gene: TRBJ2-7
CDR3 length: 13
D gene: TRBD2
clone size: once

CDR3 protein: CAWSLSGLYNYGYTF
CDR3 DNA: TGTGCCTGGAGCCTTTCGGGACTGTATAACTATGGCTACACCTTC
V gene: TRBV30
J gene: TRBJ1-2
CDR3 length: 15
D gene: NA
clone size: once

CDR3 protein: CASPLRSGRQETQYF
CDR3 DNA: TGTGCCAGCCCCTTAAGGTCCGGGAGGCAAGAGACCCAGTACTTC
V gene: TRBV7-2
J gene: TRBJ2-5
CDR3 length: 15
D gene: TRBD2
clone size: once

CDR3 protein: CASSFLLATYNEQFF
CDR3 DNA: TGTGCCAGCAGCTTCCTACTAGCAACCTACAATGAGCAGTTCTTC
V gene: TRBV7-8
J gene: TRBJ2-1
CDR3 length: 15
D gene: NA
clone size: NA

CDR3 protein: CSVDPAGVYNEQFF
CDR3 DNA: TGCAGCGTTGATCCAGCGGGGGTATACAATGAGCAGTTCTTC
V gene: TRBV29-1
J gene: TRBJ2-1
CDR3 length: 14
D gene: TRBD2
clone size: NA

CDR3 protein: CASSLAPVSSYNEQFF
CDR3 DNA: TGCGCCAGCAGCTTGGCCCCGGTAAGCTCCTACAATGAGCAGTTCTTC
V gene: TRBV5-1
J gene: TRBJ2-1
CDR3 length: 16
D gene: NA
clone size: NA

CDR3 protein: CAITGTGGSGELFF
CDR3 DNA: TGTGCCATAACCGGGACAGGGGGCTCCGGGGAGCTGTTTTTT
V gene: TRBV5-4
J gene: TRBJ2-2
CDR3 length: 14
D gene: TRBD1
clone size: NA

CDR3 protein: CASSWGTGSLNTEAFF
CDR3 DNA: TGTGCCAGCAGCTGGGGGACAGGGAGCTTGAACACTGAAGCTTTCTTT
V gene: TRBV5-6
J gene: TRBJ1-1
CDR3 length: 16
D gene: TRBD1
clone size: NA

CDR3 protein: CASSERGFTSGYTF
CDR3 DNA: TGTGCCAGCAGTGAGCGGGGGTTCACCTCAGGCTACACCTTC
V gene: TRBV6-1
J gene: TRBJ1-2
CDR3 length: 14
D gene: NA
clone size: NA

CDR3 protein: CASSLAGVSYEQYF
CDR3 DNA: TGTGCCAGCAGCTTAGCCGGGGTGTCCTACGAGCAGTACTTC
V gene: TRBV7-6
J gene: TRBJ2-7
CDR3 length: 14
D gene: NA
clone size: NA

CDR3 protein: CASSSQGVFLLNRSSGTSYNEQFF
CDR3 DNA: TGTGCCAGCAGTTCACAGGGGGTTTTCCTTCTTAACCGTTCATCGGGCACATCCTACAATGAGCAGTTCTTC
V gene: TRBV27
J gene: TRBJ2-1
CDR3 length: 24
D gene: TRBD1
clone size: few

CDR3 protein: CASSELEWQYF
CDR3 DNA: TGTGCCAGCAGTGAATTGGAGTGGCAGTACTTC
V gene: TRBV6-1
J gene: TRBJ2-7
CDR3 length: 11
D gene: NA
clone size: once

CDR3 protein: CAWSQGPYEQYF
CDR3 DNA: TGTGCCTGGAGCCAGGGTCCCTACGAGCAGTACTTC
V gene: TRBV30
J gene: TRBJ2-7
CDR3 length: 12
D gene: NA
clone size: NA

CDR3 protein: CASSYSSQAPAYEQYF
CDR3 DNA: TGTGCCAGCAGTTACTCGTCCCAGGCACCCGCCTACGAGCAGTACTTC
V gene: TRBV6-5
J gene: TRBJ2-7
CDR3 length: 16
D gene: NA
clone size: NA

CDR3 protein: CSVRRQLNTEAFF
CDR3 DNA: TGCAGCGTTCGGAGGCAGCTGAACACTGAAGCTTTCTTT
V gene: TRBV29-1
J gene: TRBJ1-1
CDR3 length: 13
D gene: NA
clone size: NA

CDR3 protein: CSVEDRAGSYEQYF
CDR3 DNA: TGCAGCGTGGAAGACAGGGCCGGTTCCTACGAGCAGTACTTC
V gene: TRBV29-1
J gene: TRBJ2-7
CDR3 length: 14
D gene: TRBD1
clone size: NA

CDR3 protein: CASSWRLSGTSAHEQYF
CDR3 DNA: TGTGCCAGCAGCTGGAGACTTAGCGGGACTTCCGCCCACGAGCAGTACTTC
V gene: TRBV5-6
J gene: TRBJ2-7
CDR3 length: 17
D gene: TRBD2
clone size: NA

CDR3 protein: CSVGQGPPYEQYF
CDR3 DNA: TGCAGCGTTGGACAGGGCCCGCCCTACGAGCAGTACTTC
V gene: TRBV29-1
J gene: TRBJ2-7
CDR3 length: 13
D gene: TRBD1
clone size: NA

CDR3 protein: CASSSNRGLWGYTF
CDR3 DNA: TGTGCCAGCAGCAGCAACAGGGGGCTCTGGGGCTACACCTTC
V gene: TRBV9
J gene: TRBJ1-2
CDR3 length: 14
D gene: TRBD1
clone size: once

CDR3 protein: CASSDPNRDVKDTQYF
CDR3 DNA: TGCGCCAGCAGCGATCCTAACAGGGACGTCAAAGATACGCAGTATTTT
V gene: TRBV4-1
J gene: TRBJ2-3
CDR3 length: 16
D gene: NA
clone size: NA

CDR3 protein: CASSVALAGDTQYF
CDR3 DNA: TGTGCCAGCAGCGTAGCTCTAGCGGGGGATACGCAGTATTTT
V gene: TRBV9
J gene: TRBJ2-3
CDR3 length: 14
D gene: TRBD2
clone size: NA

CDR3 protein: CASSELFAGGLQEQFF
CDR3 DNA: TGTGCCAGCAGCGAGCTCTTCGCGGGAGGGCTTCAGGAGCAGTTCTTC
V gene: TRBV7-9
J gene: TRBJ2-1
CDR3 length: 16
D gene: TRBD2
clone size: few

CDR3 protein: CASSGWGGLDYEQYF
CDR3 DNA: TGTGCCAGCAGCGGGTGGGGGGGCCTAGACTACGAGCAGTACTTC
V gene: TRBV5-4
J gene: TRBJ2-7
CDR3 length: 15
D gene: NA
clone size: NA

CDR3 protein: CASSPTGLAEETQYF
CDR3 DNA: TGCGCCAGCAGCCCCACCGGACTAGCGGAAGAGACCCAGTACTTC
V gene: TRBV4-1
J gene: TRBJ2-5
CDR3 length: 15
D gene: TRBD2
clone size: few

CDR3 protein: CASSLTPSYEQYF
CDR3 DNA: TGTGCCAGCAGTCTTACGCCTTCGTACGAGCAGTACTTC
V gene: TRBV9
J gene: TRBJ2-7
CDR3 length: 13
D gene: NA
clone size: NA

CDR3 protein: CSVEDDSDDYGYTF
CDR3 DNA: TGCAGCGTTGAAGACGACAGCGATGACTATGGCTACACCTTC
V gene: TRBV29-1
J gene: TRBJ1-2
CDR3 length: 14
D gene: NA
clone size: NA

CDR3 protein: CASSIPGGASGNTIYF
CDR3 DNA: TGTGCCAGTAGTATCCCGGGAGGGGCTTCTGGAAACACCATATATTTT
V gene: TRBV19
J gene: TRBJ1-3
CDR3 length: 16
D gene: NA
clone size: NA

CDR3 protein: CASSAQGASNQPQHF
CDR3 DNA: TGTGCCAGTAGTGCACAGGGGGCTAGCAATCAGCCCCAGCATTTT
V gene: TRBV19
J gene: TRBJ1-5
CDR3 length: 15
D gene: TRBD1
clone size: NA